One and the same sample provided the 10 T cell receptor beta chains below, sequenced in a study of blood T cell repertoires in COVID-19. TCRdb's copy holds only in-frame clones and misses some; the assay was immunoSEQ multiplex PCR. The sample contains roughly 43,000 clones, approximately 85% of which appear only once. Sequencing was carried out using peripheral blood. The receptors here all came from a human donor in a cohort sampled during active COVID-19. The donor label of this sample is uncertain.

The chain uses TRBV5-5 and TRBJ2-2; perhaps TRBD1 as D (6 bases). Trimming took 0 bases from V and 8 from J, leaving 17 bases between them. This CDR3 has 16 amino acids. The V gene's germline CDR1 is SGHKS and CDR2 YYEKEE (reference sequence). The CDR3 spells CASSLGQAAATGELFF. As DNA, the CDR3 is TGTGCCAGCAGCTTGGGACAGGCCGCCGCGACTGGGGAGCTGTTTTTT.

The CDR3 coding sequence is TGTGCCAGCAGCTCCCGGAGCAGTTTCCAAGAGACCCAGTACTTC. Amino acids: CASSSRSSFQETQYF. The chain links TRBV6-5 to TRBJ2-5, with D unclear. This CDR3 is 15 amino acids long. Between the trimmed V and J ends, which lost 6 bases and 1 base, there was a span of 15 bases. The germline gives CDR1 MNHEY, CDR2 SVGAGI.

This chain links TRBV2 with TRBJ2-5; 9 positions agree with TRBD2. Germline V CDR1 and CDR2: SNHLY, FYNNEI. Trimming cost V 1 base and J 1 base; bases outside gene matches: 7. The CDR3 is 17 residues long. The chain's CDR3 is CASSEGLSAGGQETQYF. The CDR3 nucleotides read TGTGCCAGCAGTGAAGGTCTGTCAGCGGGGGGCCAAGAGACCCAGTACTTC.

In its sample, this clone was seen once. The chain links TRBV6-5 to TRBJ2-7; perhaps TRBD1 as D (5 bases). Trimming pared 5 bases from V and 2 bases from J, leaving 10 bases between. The germline V gene has CDR1 MNHEY and CDR2 SVGAGI. The CDR3 is 13 residues long. The CDR3 reads CASSPTVAYEQYF. For the CDR3, the DNA is TGTGCCAGCAGTCCGACAGTGGCCTACGAGCAGTACTTC.

This clone appeared once. The CDR3 reads CASSTVLGFEAFF. Written as DNA, the CDR3 is TGTGCCAGTAGTACGGTCCTCGGTTTTGAAGCTTTCTTT. The gene calls are TRBV19 and TRBJ1-1, with D unclear. The CDR3 is made up of 13 amino acids. From germline, CDR1 is LNHDA and CDR2 SQIVND (reference sequence). Trimming shortened V by 4 bases and J by 7 bases, and 13 bases separated the two germline ends.

The DNA of the CDR3 is TGTGCCAGCAGTCCACGGGGTTCCTCGAACACCGGGGAGCTGTTTTTT. It codes for CASSPRGSSNTGELFF. This chain joins TRBV9 and TRBJ2-2, with D possibly being TRBD2 (5 bases). Germline-derived CDR1 and CDR2 are SGDLS and YYNGEE. The CDR3 has 16 amino acids. The V gene lost 5 bases and the J gene lost 0 bases, with 14 bases spanning the gap.

The chain links TRBV6-5 to TRBJ1-6; 10 nucleotides match TRBD1. The germline V gene has CDR1 MNHEY and CDR2 SVGAGI. J was trimmed by 10 bases and V by 7 bases; bases with no gene match: 10. This CDR3 comprises 15 residues. The CDR3, as DNA: TGTGCCAGCAACGTCAGAGACAGGGGGCGATCACCCCTCCACTTT. Protein product: CASNVRDRGRSPLHF.

The rearrangement uses TRBV19 and TRBJ1-1; 12 bases are a match to TRBD1. Unmatched junction bases numbered 11, after V lost 6 bases and J lost 3 bases. The germline gives CDR1 LNHDA, CDR2 SQIVND (reference sequence). This CDR3 comprises 17 residues. The CDR3 nucleotides read TGTGCCAGTAGCAGATGGGACAGGGGGCTTGAGGACACTGAAGCTTTCTTT. It codes for CASSRWDRGLEDTEAFF.

V and J are TRBV9 and TRBJ1-1; 9 bases line up with TRBD1. The germline V gene encodes CDR1 SGDLS and CDR2 YYNGEE. V gave up 4 bases and J gave up 4 bases; unmatched junction bases: 8. This CDR3 has 15 amino acids. In DNA form, the CDR3 reads TGTGCCAGCAGCACCACAGGGGGCGTCGGCACTGAAGCTTTCTTT. Amino acid sequence: CASSTTGGVGTEAFF.

The chain recombines TRBV18 with TRBJ1-1, with a possible D match to TRBD1 (6 bases). The V end lost 3 bases, the J end lost 4 bases, and 15 bases lay between the germline ends. The germline V gene encodes CDR1 KGHSH and CDR2 LQKENI. The CDR3 is made up of 15 amino acids. The DNA for the CDR3 is TGTGCCAGCTCACCTTTGGACAGCCTGAGCACTGAAGCTTTCTTT. Amino acid sequence: CASSPLDSLSTEAFF.